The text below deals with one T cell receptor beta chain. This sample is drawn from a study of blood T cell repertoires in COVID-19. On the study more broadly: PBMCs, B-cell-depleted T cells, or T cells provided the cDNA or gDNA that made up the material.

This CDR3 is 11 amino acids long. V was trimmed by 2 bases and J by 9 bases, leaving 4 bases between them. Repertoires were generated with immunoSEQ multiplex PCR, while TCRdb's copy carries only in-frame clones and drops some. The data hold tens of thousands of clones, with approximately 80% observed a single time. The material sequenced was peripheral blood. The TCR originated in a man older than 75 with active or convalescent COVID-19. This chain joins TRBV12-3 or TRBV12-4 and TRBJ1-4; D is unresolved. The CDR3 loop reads CASSLSQKLFF. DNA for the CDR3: TGTGCCAGCAGTTTAAGCCAAAAACTGTTTTTT.